A single sample gave rise to the 28 T cell receptor beta chains below, sequenced in a study of T cells after yellow fever vaccination. A single record per CDR3 protein comes from TCRdb applying MiXCR to the 5' RACE reads. The data contain hundreds of thousands of distinct CDR3 sequences, 13% of them seen just once; the ten biggest clones take up about 14%. This material consisted of PBMCs, taken on the day of the yellow fever booster vaccination. The receptors were gathered from a man aged 25-45 years who received the YFV17D yellow fever vaccine.

This clonotype was observed a few times. V and J are TRBV5-4 and TRBJ2-2; 12 bases are shared with TRBD1. This CDR3 comprises 14 residues. The V gene end was trimmed by 0 bases and the J gene end by 11 bases; junction bases not matched to a gene: 2. Germline V CDR1 and CDR2: SGHNT, YYREEE (reference sequence). The CDR3 reads CASSLEGTGGELFF. The CDR3 nucleotides are TGTGCCAGCAGCTTGGAGGGGACAGGGGGCGAGCTGTTTTTT. Full variable domain (remainder filled in from reference TRBV5-4 and TRBJ2-2): ETGVTQSPTHLIKTRGQQVTLRCSSQSGHNTVSWYQQALGQGPQFIFQYYREEENGRGNFPPRFSGLQFPNYSSELNVNALELDDSALYLCASSLEGTGGELFFGEGSRLTVL.

Only a few counts were recorded for this clonotype. This chain links TRBV10-3 with TRBJ2-7, with 13 bases that match TRBD2. J lost 5 bases, V lost 0 bases, and 4 bases had no gene match. The CDR3 length is 16 residues. Germline loops: CDR1 ENHRY, CDR2 SYGVKD. CDR3 nucleotides: TGTGCCATCAGTGAGTCCCAGGGACTAGCGGGACACGAGCAGTACTTC. It encodes CAISESQGLAGHEQYF.

The chain joins TRBV5-6 to TRBJ2-5, with TRBD2 as a possible D gene (5 bases). CDR3 length equals 12 residues. Germline V gene lookup returns CDR1 SGHDT and CDR2 YYEEEE. V lost 4 bases to trimming and J lost 4 bases, with 8 bases between them. The CDR3 bases are TGTGCCAGCAGCCAGGAGGCAGAGACCCAGTACTTC. Translating gives CASSQEAETQYF.

The chain links TRBV9 to TRBJ2-7; no definite D call. With 0 bases removed from V and 3 bases from J, the gap between germline ends came to 10 bases. The CDR3 has 14 amino acids. Germline values: CDR1 SGDLS, CDR2 YYNGEE. The CDR3 bases are TGTGCCAGCAGCGTAGACCCGATGGACTACGAGCAGTACTTC. It yields the protein CASSVDPMDYEQYF.

The sample holds a few counts of this clonotype. The chain links TRBV2 to TRBJ2-7; 10 bases match TRBD1. CDR3 length: 15 residues. Germline V lookup: CDR1 SNHLY, CDR2 FYNNEI. The V and J ends lost 2 bases and 4 bases, in that order; junction bases with no gene match: 5. DNA for the CDR3: TGTGCCAGCAGTGAACCCCCGGACAGGGGGTACGAGCAGTACTTC. Residues: CASSEPPDRGYEQYF.

There are a few counts of this clonotype. This rearrangement joins TRBV28 to TRBJ2-5; D is unresolved. This CDR3 is 13 amino acids long. The V gene's germline CDR1 is MDHEN and CDR2 SYDVKM. Trimming shortened V by 7 bases and J by 2 bases, and 11 bases separated the two germline ends. CDR3 coding DNA: TGTGCCAGCACCAGGTTGAGGCAAGAGACCCAGTACTTC. Amino acids: CASTRLRQETQYF.

Concerning this clonotype itself: A read error may explain this, as a much larger clone is one base away. The CDR3 DNA sequence: TGTGCCAGCAGCTTAAAGGGGGGCGTAACAGATACGCAGTATTTT. This translates into CASSLKGGVTDTQYF. The chain combines TRBV7-3 with TRBJ2-3; possibly TRBD1 or TRBD2 for D (6 bases each). The CDR3 is 15 residues long. V was shortened by 1 base and J by 3 bases, with 11 bases between the two germline ends. In germline, CDR1 is SGHTA, CDR2 FQGTGA.

The rearrangement joins TRBV28 to TRBJ1-3; D is ambiguous. V was shortened by 5 bases and J by 0 bases, with 14 bases between the two germline ends. Germline V CDR1 and CDR2: MDHEN, SYDVKM. The CDR3 is made up of 16 amino acids. The chain's CDR3 is CASSHAGLTSGNTIYF. CDR3 DNA sequence: TGTGCCAGCAGTCACGCGGGGTTGACCTCTGGAAACACCATATATTTT.

There are many counts of this clonotype. This rearrangement joins TRBV5-4 to TRBJ2-7; D not resolved. Trimming removed 0 bases from V and 2 bases from J, with 6 bases in between. CDR1 is SGHNT and CDR2 is YYREEE in the germline V gene (reference sequence). This CDR3 has 13 amino acids. The CDR3 reads CASSLDSPYEQYF. CDR3 nucleotides: TGTGCCAGCAGCTTGGACAGCCCCTACGAGCAGTACTTC.

This clonotype appeared a few times. The chain uses TRBV7-9 and TRBJ2-5; the match to TRBD2 covers 10 bases. The CDR3 sequence is 15 residues long. The germline V gene has CDR1 SEHNR and CDR2 FQNEAQ (reference sequence). With V trimmed by 5 bases and J by 5 bases, 8 bases remained unmatched. The CDR3 DNA reads as TGTGCCAGCAGCCTCATGAGCGGGAGGGAGGAGACCCAGTACTTC. It is translated as CASSLMSGREETQYF.

This clonotype was found a few times. This chain uses TRBV6-4 with TRBJ2-1; D is perhaps TRBD2 (5 bases). The CDR3 has 16 residues. Trimming removed 2 bases from V and 2 bases from J, with 13 bases in between. Germline CDR1 is MRHNA and CDR2 is SNTAGT. CDR3 amino acids: CASSDVGGLPYNEQFF. As DNA, the CDR3 is TGTGCCAGCAGTGACGTCGGCGGGCTTCCCTACAATGAGCAGTTCTTC.

The CDR3 nucleotides read TGCGCCAGCAGCTTTGGGACCTCGGATGGTTCAGATACGCAGTATTTT. Its protein is CASSFGTSDGSDTQYF. The chain couples TRBV5-1 to TRBJ2-3; D is possibly TRBD1 or TRBD2 (5 bases each). There are 16 residues in the CDR3. Germline assignment: CDR1 SGHRS and CDR2 YFSETQ. Deletions cut 2 bases from V and 4 bases from J, with 17 bases between.

This clonotype has more than one count but fewer than ten. V and J are TRBV30 and TRBJ2-1; maybe TRBD2 (6 bases). V lost 4 bases and J 7 bases, leaving 8 bases between the germline ends. The CDR3 totals 11 residues. Per germline, CDR1 GTSNPN and CDR2 SVGIG (reference sequence). CDR3 DNA: TGTGCCTGGAATGGGGGGAATGAGCAGTTCTTC. Protein product: CAWNGGNEQFF.

This clonotype was counted between two and nine times. CDR3 residues: CASSLGTSAYNEQFF. DNA for the CDR3: TGTGCCAGCAGCTTAGGGACTAGCGCATACAATGAGCAGTTCTTC. The chain has TRBV7-3 and TRBJ2-1, with 10 bases fitting TRBD2. CDR3 length: 15 amino acids. J was trimmed by 4 bases and V by 2 bases; bases with no gene match: 2. The germline V gene encodes CDR1 SGHTA and CDR2 FQGTGA.

The chain carries TRBV19 and TRBJ2-2; the D gene is possibly TRBD1 (6 bases). Germline CDR1 and CDR2: LNHDA and SQIVND (reference sequence). V dropped 7 bases and J dropped 9 bases, with 18 bases sitting between them. The CDR3 sequence is 14 residues long. CDR3: CASMQDRLSRELFF. The CDR3 coding sequence is TGTGCCAGTATGCAAGACAGGTTATCCAGGGAGCTGTTTTTT.

The chain joins TRBV7-8 to TRBJ1-1; 7 bases align to TRBD1. Trimming removed 5 bases from V and 3 bases from J; junction bases left unmatched: 9. CDR1 is SGHVS and CDR2 is FQNEAQ in the germline V gene. CDR3 length: 15 residues. CDR3 protein: CASSPPTGKDTEAFF. The CDR3 nucleotides read TGTGCCAGCAGCCCTCCGACAGGGAAAGACACTGAAGCTTTCTTT.

The genes are TRBV6-5 and TRBJ1-1; TRBD1 agrees at 8 bases. Germline assignment: CDR1 MNHEY and CDR2 SVGAGI. Trimming took 3 bases from V and 5 from J; bases not matched to a gene: 5. The CDR3 is 14 amino acids. CDR3 loop: CASSYTGGGTEAFF. CDR3 nucleotide sequence: TGTGCCAGCAGTTATACAGGGGGTGGAACTGAAGCTTTCTTT.

This clonotype has more than one count but fewer than ten. The chain links TRBV7-6 to TRBJ1-4; 7 bases match TRBD1. Germline CDR1 reads SGHVS; CDR2 reads FNYEAQ. Trimming removed 5 bases from V and 5 bases from J; junction bases left unmatched: 11. This CDR3 is 16 amino acids long. CDR3 region: CASSAIGARGNEKLFF. The CDR3 nucleotides are TGTGCCAGCAGCGCCATAGGGGCCAGGGGGAATGAAAAACTGTTTTTT.

The chain couples TRBV7-2 to TRBJ2-3; possible D gene TRBD1, 5 bases. Germline assignment: CDR1 SGHTA and CDR2 FQGNSA. Trimming took 5 bases from V and 1 from J, leaving 13 bases between them. The CDR3 extends over 15 amino acids. The CDR3 loop reads CASSPLGLGTDTQYF. For the CDR3, the DNA is TGTGCCAGCAGCCCGTTGGGGCTCGGCACAGATACGCAGTATTTT.

The J gene is TRBJ2-7, the V gene TRBV6-5; D gene uncertain. CDR3 length: 14 amino acids. CDR1 is MNHEY, CDR2 SVGAGI, per germline. Trimming shortened V by 0 bases and J by 1 base, and 7 bases separated the two germline ends. CDR3 nucleotides: TGTGCCAGCAGTTACTCGCAAGCATCCTACGAGCAGTACTTC. It is translated as CASSYSQASYEQYF.

The sample holds many counts of this clonotype. The chain employs TRBV13 and TRBJ2-2; tentative D call: TRBD2 (5 bases). With 5 bases removed from V and 4 bases from J, the gap between germline ends came to 26 bases. This CDR3 has 19 amino acids. Germline loops: CDR1 PRHDT, CDR2 FYEKMQ (reference sequence). This CDR3 is CASSQSERSLSIGTGELFF. CDR3 in DNA: TGTGCCAGCAGCCAGAGTGAGCGGTCCCTCTCCATCGGCACCGGGGAGCTGTTTTTT.

A few counts support this clonotype. This chain joins TRBV5-1 and TRBJ2-7; 9 bases are a match to TRBD2. From germline, CDR1 is SGHRS and CDR2 YFSETQ. The ends lost 5 bases at V and 5 bases at J; junction bases unmatched: 5. The CDR3 totals 13 residues. The DNA of the CDR3 is TGCGCCAGCAGGGGTAGCGGGAGCGACGAGCAGTACTTC. Translation gives CASRGSGSDEQYF.

This clonotype was seen a handful of times. This CDR3 is CASSPWDRPQETQYF. The CDR3 nucleotides are TGTGCCAGCAGCCCCTGGGACAGGCCCCAAGAGACCCAGTACTTC. The chain links TRBV11-2 to TRBJ2-5, with 8 nucleotides matching TRBD1. CDR3 length: 15 residues. The germline CDR1 and CDR2 sequences are SGHAT and FQNNGV. V trimming: 5 bases; J trimming: 1 base; junction bases outside the gene matches: 6.

The chain uses TRBV5-1 and TRBJ2-5; a weak D match, TRBD1 (6 bases). The germline V gene encodes CDR1 SGHRS and CDR2 YFSETQ. This CDR3 is 14 amino acids long. The V end was cut by 0 bases, the J end by 0 bases, with 6 bases between. This chain's CDR3 is CASSLEGDQETQYF. In nucleotides, the CDR3 is TGCGCCAGCAGCTTGGAGGGGGACCAAGAGACCCAGTACTTC.

The chain uses TRBV7-6 and TRBJ2-2; TRBD1 is a possible D gene (6 bases). This CDR3 is 16 amino acids long. Germline loops: CDR1 SGHVS, CDR2 FNYEAQ. V lost 1 base to trimming and J lost 0 bases, with 9 bases between them. Written as DNA, the CDR3 is TGTGCCAGCAGCTTAGTGGGGGCAACGAACACCGGGGAGCTGTTTTTT. Amino acid sequence: CASSLVGATNTGELFF.

This chain uses TRBV7-2 with TRBJ2-7; 14 positions agree with TRBD2. In germline, CDR1 is SGHTA, CDR2 FQGNSA. The CDR3 consists of 15 residues. The ends lost 7 bases at V and 3 bases at J; junction bases unmatched: 5. CDR3 residues: CASNPGTSGSYEQYF. CDR3 nucleotide sequence: TGTGCCAGCAACCCTGGGACTAGCGGGAGCTACGAGCAGTACTTC.

This clonotype occurred a few times. The chain combines TRBV6-2 or TRBV6-3 with TRBJ2-7; TRBD2 matches 8 bases. The length of the CDR3 is 14 residues. CDR1 and CDR2 from the germline V gene are MNHEY and SVGEGT. With 5 bases clipped from V and 3 bases from J, the junction kept 6 bases outside the gene matches. CDR3 nucleotide sequence: TGTGCCAGCAGTAAGAGACTAGCGTACTACGAGCAGTACTTC. It specifies CASSKRLAYYEQYF.

V and J are TRBV7-2 and TRBJ2-5, with D perhaps TRBD2 (6 bases). There are 15 residues in the CDR3. V shed 4 bases and J shed 2 bases, with 14 bases lying between them. The germline V gene encodes CDR1 SGHTA and CDR2 FQGNSA. The CDR3 protein is CASSWVGTQQETQYF. For the CDR3, the DNA is TGTGCCAGCAGCTGGGTGGGGACTCAACAAGAGACCCAGTACTTC.